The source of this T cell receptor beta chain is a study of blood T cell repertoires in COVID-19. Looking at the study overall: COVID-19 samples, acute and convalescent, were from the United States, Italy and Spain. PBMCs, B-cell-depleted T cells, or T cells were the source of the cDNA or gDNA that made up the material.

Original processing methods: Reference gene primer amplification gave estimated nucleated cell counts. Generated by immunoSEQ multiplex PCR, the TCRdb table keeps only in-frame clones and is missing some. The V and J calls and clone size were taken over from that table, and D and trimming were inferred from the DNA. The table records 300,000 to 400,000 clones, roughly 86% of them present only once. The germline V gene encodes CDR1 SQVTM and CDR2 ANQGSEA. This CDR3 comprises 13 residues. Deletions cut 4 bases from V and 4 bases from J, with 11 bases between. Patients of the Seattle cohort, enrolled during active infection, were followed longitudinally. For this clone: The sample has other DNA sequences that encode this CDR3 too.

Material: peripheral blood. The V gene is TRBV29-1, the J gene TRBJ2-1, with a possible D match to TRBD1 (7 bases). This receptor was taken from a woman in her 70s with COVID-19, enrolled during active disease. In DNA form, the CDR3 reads TGCAGCGTTGGGCGGGACAGATACAATGAGCAGTTCTTC. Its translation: CSVGRDRYNEQFF.